The next 15 T cell receptor beta chains were all read from a single sample in a study of T cell responses to AZD1222 COVID-19 vaccine. Sequencing used immunoSEQ multiplex PCR; TCRdb keeps in-frame clones, though not all of them. The data contain roughly 120,000 clones, 90% to 95% of them singletons. The input for sequencing was peripheral blood, taken on day 0 of AZD1222 vaccination. These receptors were taken from an adult in good health.

The V call is TRBV20-1, the J call TRBJ1-5; D perhaps matches TRBD1 (6 bases). The length of the CDR3 is 15 residues. Germline V gene sequence: CDR1 DFQATT, CDR2 SNEGSKA (reference sequence). The V end was cut by 3 bases, the J end by 6 bases, with 18 bases between. CDR3: CSASGGGGSGQPQHF. DNA for the CDR3: TGCAGTGCTAGTGGTGGTGGGGGCTCGGGTCAGCCCCAGCATTTT.

This chain connects TRBV2 to TRBJ1-1; TRBD1 matches 9 bases. Per germline, CDR1 SNHLY and CDR2 FYNNEI. V shed 5 bases and J 8 bases; nucleotides not matched to a gene: 6. This CDR3 is 13 amino acids long. The CDR3 here is CASSRDRVEEAFF. For the CDR3, the DNA is TGTGCCAGCAGTCGGGACAGGGTGGAGGAAGCTTTCTTT.

The V call is TRBV9, the J call TRBJ1-2, with 7 bases identical to TRBD1. Germline CDR1 SGDLS, CDR2 YYNGEE. V shed 5 bases, J shed 10 bases, and the junction held 14 bases outside the gene matches. The CDR3 is 14 amino acids. CDR3 amino acids: CASSQGVGGADYTF. The CDR3 nucleotides read TGTGCCAGCAGTCAGGGGGTCGGGGGCGCGGACTACACCTTC.

The chain couples TRBV5-6 to TRBJ1-2; TRBD1 is a possible D gene (5 bases). Trimming left V 4 bases short and J 4 bases short, with 14 bases between. The CDR3 consists of 14 residues. In germline, CDR1 is SGHDT, CDR2 YYEEEE. The CDR3 DNA is TGTGCCAGCAGCCGCGAGCGGGACTCCTATGGCTACACCTTC. Translated, it gives CASSRERDSYGYTF.

The chain recombines TRBV5-1 with TRBJ1-4, with 7 positions matching TRBD1. The CDR3 has 14 residues. Germline CDR1 and CDR2: SGHRS and YFSETQ. After removal of 4 bases from V and 6 bases from J, the junction contained 6 bases not matched to a gene. The CDR3 sequence: CASSMGQRDEKLFF. The CDR3 nucleotides are TGCGCCAGCAGCATGGGACAGAGAGATGAAAAACTGTTTTTT.

The chain is built from TRBV21-1 and TRBJ1-2; the DNA was not used to check the table's D call, TRBD1. TRBV21-1 counts as a pseudogene. The CDR3 consists of 12 residues. The chain's CDR3 is CASSKPRAGYTF. CDR3 nucleotide sequence: TGTGCCAGCAGCAAACCCAGGGCCGGCTACACCTTC.

This chain links TRBV27 with TRBJ2-5; D remains unclear. Germline-derived CDR1 and CDR2 are MNHEY and SMNVEV (reference sequence). V was pared by 5 bases and J by 1 base, with 8 bases between. The length of the CDR3 is 13 residues. The CDR3 sequence is CASSTDGQETQYF. The CDR3 nucleotides read TGTGCCAGCAGTACCGACGGCCAAGAGACCCAGTACTTC.

The chain links TRBV18 to TRBJ2-3; maybe TRBD2 (5 bases). The CDR3 length is 14 residues. Between the trimmed V and J ends, which lost 3 bases and 0 bases, there was a span of 7 bases. Germline CDR1 and CDR2: KGHSH and LQKENI. CDR3 in amino acids: CASSPSGSTDTQYF. CDR3 bases: TGTGCCAGCTCACCGTCGGGGAGCACAGATACGCAGTATTTT.

The rearrangement links TRBV7-2 to TRBJ2-7; 8 positions agree with TRBD1. The CDR3 has 13 residues. Germline lookup yields CDR1 SGHTA and CDR2 FQGNSA. V was pared by 9 bases and J by 6 bases, with 10 bases of the junction left unmatched. As DNA, the CDR3 is TGTGCCAGTAGCGGACAGGGTTTCGGCGAGCAGTACTTC. Its protein product is CASSGQGFGEQYF.

This clone was detected only once. The chain's CDR3 is CAISEPDRSGYGYTF. CDR3 DNA sequence: TGTGCCATCAGTGAGCCTGACAGGTCGGGCTATGGCTACACCTTC. This chain connects TRBV10-3 to TRBJ1-2; a possible D gene is TRBD1 (6 bases). Trimming left V 2 bases short and J 4 bases short, with 14 bases between. Germline assignment: CDR1 ENHRY and CDR2 SYGVKD. The CDR3 has 15 amino acids.

V is TRBV4-3 and J is TRBJ2-1; 13 bases align to TRBD2. The CDR3 contains 17 residues. Trimming removed 3 bases from V and 8 bases from J; junction bases left unmatched: 10. Germline V CDR1 and CDR2: LGHNA, YSLEER. Here the CDR3 DNA reads TGCGCCAGCAGCCACGGTACCGGGACTAGCGGGAAGCATGAGCAGTTCTTC. This codes for CASSHGTGTSGKHEQFF.

The chain couples TRBV25-1 to TRBJ2-7; D might be TRBD1 (6 bases). The CDR3 is 14 amino acids. V lost 9 bases, J lost 1 base, and 16 bases lay in between. Germline CDR1 MGHDK, CDR2 SYGVNS. DNA of the CDR3: TGTGCCAGTAGGGGGATCACCGGGTCCTACGAGCAGTACTTC. Translating it yields CASRGITGSYEQYF.

The chain recombines TRBV7-2 with TRBJ1-4; D not certain. The V and J ends lost 4 bases and 8 bases respectively, with 20 bases between them. The CDR3 length is 16 residues. Germline V gene data show CDR1 as SGHTA and CDR2 as FQGNSA. The DNA of the CDR3 is TGTGCCAGCAGCTCCGAGATCGACTCCAGGAAGGAAAAACTGTTTTTT. Protein product: CASSSEIDSRKEKLFF.

The chain uses TRBV15 and TRBJ2-1; D might be TRBD2 (5 bases). Germline V gene data show CDR1 as LNHNV and CDR2 as YYDKDF (reference sequence). This CDR3 is built from 15 residues. Trimming stripped 0 bases from V and 10 bases from J, with 16 bases between. CDR3 region: CATSREASDYYEQFF. CDR3 in DNA: TGTGCCACCAGCAGAGAAGCCAGCGACTATTACGAGCAGTTCTTC.

This chain connects TRBV30 to TRBJ1-2; D not resolved. CDR3 length equals 13 residues. V was clipped by 1 base and J by 3 bases, with 9 bases between them. Germline V CDR1 and CDR2: GTSNPN, SVGIG (reference sequence). In nucleotides, the CDR3 is TGTGCCTGGAGTGGCAGAAGGGACTATGGCTACACCTTC. Translating gives CAWSGRRDYGYTF.